This T cell receptor (beta chain) was sequenced during a study of blood T cell repertoires in COVID-19. Background on the study: Whether acute or convalescent, the COVID-19 samples came from the United States, Italy and Spain. Nucleic acid was either cDNA or gDNA, and it came from T cells, B-cell-depleted T cells, or PBMCs.

CDR3 length equals 16 residues. Germline V CDR1 and CDR2: MDHEN, SYDVKM. With V trimmed by 7 bases and J by 1 base, 4 bases remained unmatched. Original methodology: Scientists estimated how many nucleated cells there were by amplifying reference gene primers. Only in-frame clones appear in the TCRdb table, and some are missing; sequencing was by immunoSEQ multiplex PCR. Clonal size and the V and J genes are those of that table, whereas D and trimming came from the DNA. Counted here are some 350,000 clones, around 91% occurring once; the ten biggest clones make up around 3.5%. V usage is TRBV28 and J usage is TRBJ2-2, with 12 nucleotides matching TRBD2. Input material: peripheral blood. The clonotype was recovered from a woman aged 18-30 years who had recovered from COVID-19. The CDR3 reads CASKKLAGGNTGELFF. As DNA, the CDR3 is TGTGCCAGCAAAAAACTAGCGGGAGGGAACACCGGGGAGCTGTTTTTT. The full variable domain, in which reference TRBV28 and TRBJ2-2 provide the parts outside the CDR3, is DVKVTQSSRYLVKRTGEKVFLECVQDMDHENMFWYRQDPGLGLRLIYFSYDVKMKEKGDIPEGYSVSREKKERFSLILESASTNQTSMYLCASKKLAGGNTGELFFGEGSRLTVL.